A selection of T cell receptor beta chains follows, all from one sample in a study of cytomegalovirus exposure and HLA in healthy donors. The data were produced by immunoSEQ multiplex PCR, yet TCRdb's version contains in-frame clones alone and is incomplete. The sample has 100,000 or so clones, 78% seen once. Sequenced sample: PBMCs. The receptors shown here come from a man aged 25 to 45 in good health and CMV-seronegative. Each CDR3 is given with its conserved first and last residue. D genes are given only for firm matches. The size entry is marked missing in some rows and otherwise reads once, few, many or a size class.

v_gene	j_gene	abundance	d_gene	CDR3aa	CDR3nt
TRBV30	TRBJ1-1	-	-	CAWSSSRGLGTEAFF	TGTGCCTGGAGTTCGAGCCGAGGTTTGGGCACTGAAGCTTTCTTT
TRBV15	TRBJ1-4	-	-	CATSRDLQGDEKLFF	TGTGCCACCAGCAGAGATCTACAGGGAGATGAAAAACTGTTTTTT
TRBV5-6	TRBJ2-7	-	TRBD1	CASSLMSSGGYTYEQYF	TGTGCCAGCAGCTTGATGAGCTCAGGGGGATATACCTACGAGCAGTACTTC
TRBV7-7	TRBJ1-2	-	-	CASSGGVEGYTF	TGTGCTAGCAGCGGAGGGGTAGAAGGCTACACCTTC
TRBV5-4	TRBJ2-7	-	TRBD1	CASREGQGSSYEQYF	TGTGCCAGCAGGGAGGGACAGGGTAGCTCCTACGAGCAGTACTTC
TRBV28	TRBJ2-1	-	TRBD1	CASCIQGADEQFF	TGTGCCAGTTGTATTCAGGGGGCAGATGAGCAGTTCTTC
TRBV6-1	TRBJ1-5	-	-	CASSEAVCLNQPQHF	TGTGCCAGCAGTGAAGCCGTATGTTTAAATCAGCCCCAGCATTTT
TRBV5-1	TRBJ2-7	-	-	CASSGLDRFYEQYF	TGCGCCAGCAGCGGCCTGGACAGATTCTACGAGCAGTACTTC
TRBV27	TRBJ1-5	few	TRBD1	CASTAGGAGQPQHF	TGTGCCAGCACCGCAGGGGGCGCAGGTCAGCCCCAGCATTTT
TRBV7-9	TRBJ1-1	-	-	CASSFMRGWTEAFF	TGTGCCAGCAGCTTCATGAGGGGGTGGACTGAAGCTTTCTTT
TRBV5-1	TRBJ1-1	-	TRBD1	CASSLTRDSEAFF	TGCGCCAGCAGCTTGACAAGGGACAGTGAAGCTTTCTTT
TRBV18	TRBJ1-1	once	-	CASSPLQGRSQRNTEAFF	TGTGCCAGCTCACCCCTCCAGGGCCGGAGTCAGAGGAACACTGAAGCTTTCTTT
TRBV7-2	TRBJ1-6	few	TRBD1	CASSLDRRSPLHF	TGTGCCAGCAGCTTGGACAGGAGATCCCCCCTCCACTTT
TRBV4-3	TRBJ2-1	few	TRBD2	CASSQDFGLAGVVEQFF	TGCGCCAGCAGCCAAGATTTCGGACTAGCGGGAGTGGTTGAGCAGTTCTTC
TRBV20-1	TRBJ1-1	-	-	CSAHPRVRALF	TGCAGTGCTCACCCCCGGGTCCGAGCCCTTTTT
TRBV13	TRBJ1-1	-	-	CASSRGPDTEAFF	TGTGCCAGCAGCCGCGGTCCGGACACTGAAGCTTTCTTT
TRBV27	TRBJ2-7	once	-	CASSLYPTGVSYEQYF	TGTGCCAGCAGTTTATATCCGACAGGAGTTTCCTACGAGCAGTACTTC
TRBV2	TRBJ2-5	-	-	CASNGQLLGESQETQYF	TGTGCCAGCAACGGACAGCTCCTAGGGGAGTCCCAAGAGACCCAGTACTTC
TRBV4-1	TRBJ2-5	-	TRBD2	CASSTTIAGGQETQYF	TGCGCCAGCAGCACGACAATCGCGGGAGGTCAAGAGACCCAGTACTTC
TRBV28	TRBJ2-7	-	-	CASSSRGISYEQYF	TGTGCCAGCAGTAGTAGAGGGATCTCCTACGAGCAGTACTTC
TRBV7-8	TRBJ1-1	-	TRBD1	CASSSTGGSGTEAFF	TGTGCCAGCAGCTCGACAGGGGGATCGGGCACTGAAGCTTTCTTT
TRBV5-8	TRBJ2-3	-	TRBD1	CASSPRTGRDTQYF	TGTGCCAGCAGCCCGCGGACAGGGAGAGATACGCAGTATTTT
TRBV4-3	TRBJ2-1	-	-	CASSQDRALDYNEQFF	TGCGCCAGCAGCCAAGATAGGGCACTAGATTACAATGAGCAGTTCTTC
TRBV27	TRBJ2-2	-	-	CASSLNTGELFF	TGTGCCAGCAGTCTAAACACCGGGGAGCTGTTTTTT
TRBV13	TRBJ2-7	-	-	CASSYSGVGYEQYF	TGTGCCAGCAGCTACTCGGGGGTGGGGTACGAGCAGTACTTC
TRBV6-5	TRBJ2-7	-	TRBD1	CASSYGQGQYF	TGTGCCAGCAGTTACGGACAGGGGCAGTACTTC
TRBV11-2	TRBJ2-5	few	-	CASSGQYGVQETQYF	TGTGCCAGCAGCGGACAGTATGGTGTTCAAGAGACCCAGTACTTC
TRBV6-1	TRBJ2-1	-	TRBD2	CASSVIRPGLAYNEQFF	TGTGCCAGCAGTGTAATCAGACCGGGACTAGCCTACAATGAGCAGTTCTTC
TRBV7-9	TRBJ1-1	-	-	CASSLAGGSEAFF	TGTGCCAGCAGCTTAGCCGGTGGGAGTGAAGCTTTCTTT
TRBV5-1	TRBJ2-1	-	TRBD2	CASSSLAGGGNEQFF	TGCGCCAGCAGCTCCCTAGCGGGGGGGGGCAATGAGCAGTTCTTC
TRBV6-5	TRBJ2-3	-	TRBD2	CASSDGGALNTQYF	TGTGCCAGCAGTGACGGGGGGGCCCTAAATACGCAGTATTTT
TRBV6-5	TRBJ1-5	few	-	CASSYGGGRGNQPQHF	TGTGCCAGCAGTTACGGGGGGGGTCGAGGCAATCAGCCCCAGCATTTT
TRBV5-8	TRBJ2-5	-	TRBD1	CASSPRTGGVETQYF	TGTGCCAGCAGCCCAAGGACAGGGGGCGTGGAGACCCAGTACTTC
TRBV7-6	TRBJ1-2	-	-	CASSLGRDWNGYTF	TGTGCCAGCAGCTTAGGCAGGGATTGGAATGGCTACACCTTC
TRBV4-3	TRBJ2-5	once	-	CASSQDPLYQETQYF	TGCGCCAGCAGCCAAGATCCTTTGTACCAAGAGACCCAGTACTTC
TRBV4-3	TRBJ1-3	once	TRBD1	CASSQGPGQGTISGNTIYF	TGCGCCAGCAGCCAAGGCCCGGGACAGGGGACCATCTCTGGAAACACCATATATTTT
TRBV10-1	TRBJ2-5	-	TRBD1	CASSRGQGGEETQYF	TGCGCCAGCAGTCGCGGACAGGGGGGAGAAGAGACCCAGTACTTC
TRBV4-1	TRBJ1-2	-	TRBD1	CASSQVGVKGTGQYGYTF	TGCGCCAGCAGCCAAGTAGGGGTCAAGGGGACAGGCCAATATGGCTACACCTTC
TRBV11-2	TRBJ1-1	few	-	CASNPQNTEAFF	TGTGCCAGCAACCCACAGAACACTGAAGCTTTCTTT